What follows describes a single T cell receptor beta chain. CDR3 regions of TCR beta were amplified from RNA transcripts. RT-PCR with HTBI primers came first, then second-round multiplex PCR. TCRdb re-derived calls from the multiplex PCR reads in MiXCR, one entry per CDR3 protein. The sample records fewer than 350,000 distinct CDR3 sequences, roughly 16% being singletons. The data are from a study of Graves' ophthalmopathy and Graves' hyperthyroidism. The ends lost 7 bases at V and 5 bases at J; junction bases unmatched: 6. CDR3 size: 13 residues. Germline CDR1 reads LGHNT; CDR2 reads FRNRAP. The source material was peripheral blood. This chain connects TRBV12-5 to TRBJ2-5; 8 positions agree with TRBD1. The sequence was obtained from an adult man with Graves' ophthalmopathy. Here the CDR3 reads CASAPDRDETQYF. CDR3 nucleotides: TGTGCTAGTGCCCCGGACAGGGACGAGACCCAGTACTTC.